The 9 T cell receptor beta chains in this list originate from one sample, sequenced in a study of technical replicates of blood from a handful of donors (dated by TCRdb to about 2017). The method behind the library was the immunoSEQ multiplex PCR assay. Sourced from immuneACCESS, this table was stored by TCRdb with only in-frame sequences that have V and J called. A share of the clones is absent; for the studies checked, an unresolved V gene accounts for under half, and the remainder has no known explanation. This sample comprises under 15,000 clones, roughly 92% of them detected only once. The top ten clones comprise 8.5% to 9% of the sample. Sequencing was carried out using PBMCs. Source of these receptors: a human donor in good health.

This rearrangement joins TRBV5-1 to TRBJ2-1; TRBD1 is a possible D gene (5 bases). The CDR3 sequence is 14 residues long. Germline loops: CDR1 SGHRS, CDR2 YFSETQ. Trimming took off 2 bases at V and 6 bases at J, with 12 bases between the two ends. The CDR3 protein is CASSFGHKSNEQFF. The CDR3 bases are TGCGCCAGCAGCTTTGGACACAAAAGCAATGAGCAGTTCTTC.

V and J are TRBV7-2 and TRBJ2-2; TRBD1 matches 9 bases. The CDR3 has 17 amino acids. Germline assignment: CDR1 SGHTA and CDR2 FQGNSA. Trimming at V came to 2 bases and at J to 3 bases, leaving 7 bases not matched to a gene. CDR3 amino acids: CASSLITGTGYTGELFF. The CDR3 DNA follows: TGTGCCAGCAGCTTAATAACCGGGACAGGGTACACCGGGGAGCTGTTTTTT.

This clone was detected only once. The J gene is TRBJ1-4, the V gene TRBV5-1; D remains ambiguous. Germline V CDR1 and CDR2: SGHRS, YFSETQ. V was pared by 6 bases and J by 4 bases, with 13 bases between. CDR3 size: 14 residues. Here the CDR3 reads CASTYNDFNEKLFF. As DNA, the CDR3 is TGCGCCAGCACCTATAATGATTTTAATGAAAAACTGTTTTTT.

This chain uses TRBV7-4 with TRBJ1-1; TRBD1 matches 10 bases. The V gene's germline CDR1 is SGHVT and CDR2 SQSDAQ. J lost 3 bases, V lost 5 bases, and 9 bases had no gene match. The CDR3 is 16 residues long. The CDR3 region is CASSPDRGQVDTEAFF. The CDR3 DNA follows: TGTGCCAGCAGCCCAGACAGGGGGCAGGTGGACACTGAAGCTTTCTTT.

The chain employs TRBV28 and TRBJ1-2; TRBD1 agrees at 7 bases. V gave up 10 bases and J gave up 4 bases; unmatched junction bases: 12. The CDR3 extends over 14 amino acids. Germline-derived CDR1 and CDR2 are MDHEN and SYDVKM. CDR3 protein: CATGTDTVFYGYTF. The CDR3 bases are TGTGCCACCGGGACAGATACCGTCTTCTATGGCTACACCTTC.

The CDR3 spells CASSLVWRDSYEQYF. In nucleotides, the CDR3 is TGTGCCAGCAGCTTAGTTTGGAGGGACTCCTACGAGCAGTACTTC. The chain employs TRBV13 and TRBJ2-7; maybe TRBD2 (6 bases). V lost 1 base to trimming and J lost 0 bases, with 10 bases between them. This CDR3 has 15 amino acids. The V gene's germline CDR1 is PRHDT and CDR2 FYEKMQ (reference sequence).

The J gene is TRBJ1-4, the V gene TRBV5-1; 9 bases line up with TRBD1. Germline CDR1 and CDR2: SGHRS and YFSETQ. V lost 3 bases, J lost 6 bases, and 9 bases stayed unmatched. The CDR3 consists of 16 residues. The CDR3: CASSSGTGRGDEKLFF. The CDR3 coding sequence is TGCGCCAGCAGCTCCGGGACAGGGCGAGGCGATGAAAAACTGTTTTTT.

Only a few counts were recorded for this clone. The CDR3 DNA reads TGTGCCAGTAATAATCGGGACACAAATCAGCCCCAGCATTTT. Translating it yields CASNNRDTNQPQHF. This sequence joins TRBV19 and TRBJ1-5; D perhaps matches TRBD1 (6 bases). The CDR3 covers 14 residues. The V gene's germline CDR1 is LNHDA and CDR2 SQIVND (reference sequence). The germline V and J ends were trimmed by 7 bases and 4 bases, with 14 bases remaining between them. The full variable domain, completed using reference TRBV19 and TRBJ1-5, is DGGITQSPKYLFRKEGQNVTLSCEQNLNHDAMYWYRQDPGQGLRLIYYSQIVNDFQKGDIAEGYSVSREKKESFPLTVTSAQKNPTAFYLCASNNRDTNQPQHFGDGTRLSIL.

The chain carries TRBV7-9 and TRBJ2-3, with 7 nucleotides matching TRBD2. J was trimmed by 2 bases and V by 4 bases; bases with no gene match: 9. Germline CDR1 and CDR2: SEHNR and FQNEAQ (reference sequence). The CDR3 extends over 16 amino acids. For the CDR3, the DNA is TGTGCCAGCAGCTCGCTAGCGGAGGGGACCACAGATACGCAGTATTTT. This translates into CASSSLAEGTTDTQYF.